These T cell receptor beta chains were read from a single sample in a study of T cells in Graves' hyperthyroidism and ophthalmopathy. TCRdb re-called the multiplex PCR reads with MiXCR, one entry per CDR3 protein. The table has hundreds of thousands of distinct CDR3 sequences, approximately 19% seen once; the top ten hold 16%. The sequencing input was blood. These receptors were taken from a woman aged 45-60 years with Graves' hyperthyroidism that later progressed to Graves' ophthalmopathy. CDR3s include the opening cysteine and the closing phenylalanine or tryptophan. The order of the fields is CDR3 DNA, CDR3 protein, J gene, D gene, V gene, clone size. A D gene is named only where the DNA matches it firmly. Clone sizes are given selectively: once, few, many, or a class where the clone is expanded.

TGTGCCAGCAGTGAAGGGGTGGGACGCGAGCAGTACTTC CASSEGVGREQYF TRBJ2-7 NA TRBV2 many
TGTGCCAGCAGCTGGGGAGGGGACAGGGTCAAAGAGACCCAGTACTTC CASSWGGDRVKETQYF TRBJ2-5 TRBD1 TRBV11-2 many
TGCAGCGTTGAAGATCCCACAGGCGAACGCCTCAATGAGCAGTTCTTC CSVEDPTGERLNEQFF TRBJ2-1 NA TRBV29-1 few
TGCGCCAGCAGCTTGACCGGGACCGGCAATCAGCCCCAGCATTTT CASSLTGTGNQPQHF TRBJ1-5 NA TRBV7-9 many
TGTGCCAGCACCGGAGACTACGAGCAGTACTTC CASTGDYEQYF TRBJ2-7 NA TRBV5-6 few
TGTGCCATCAGAGCAGGGGGCAACACTGAAGCTTTCTTT CAIRAGGNTEAFF TRBJ1-1 TRBD1 TRBV10-3 many
TGTGCCAGCAGCCCCGGCAGGGGTGATTCACCCCTCCACTTT CASSPGRGDSPLHF TRBJ1-6 NA TRBV9 NA
TGTGCCAGCAGCTTAGCAGCGGGGGAGTACAATGAGCAGTTCTTC CASSLAAGEYNEQFF TRBJ2-1 TRBD2 TRBV7-2 many
TGCGCCAGCAGCTTCTGGAGCGGGGGAAACACCGGGGAGCTGTTTTTT CASSFWSGGNTGELFF TRBJ2-2 TRBD2 TRBV5-1 many
TGTGCCACCAGTGATTTTAGATCTTCCTACAATGAGCAGTTCTTC CATSDFRSSYNEQFF TRBJ2-1 NA TRBV24-1 few
TGTGCCAGCAGGCCAAGGCGGGGTCGATCCTACGAGCAGTACTTC CASRPRRGRSYEQYF TRBJ2-7 NA TRBV6-1 many
TGTGCCAGTAGTGCACTAGCCATCTCCTACAATGAGCAGTTCTTC CASSALAISYNEQFF TRBJ2-1 NA TRBV19 NA
TGTGCCAGCAGTCTCGGGGTCTCTACCTACGAGCAGTACTTC CASSLGVSTYEQYF TRBJ2-7 NA TRBV6-1 few
TGCGCCAGCAGCTTGAGGGGGAGACAGACAACTAATGAAAAACTGTTTTTT CASSLRGRQTTNEKLFF TRBJ1-4 NA TRBV5-1 few
TGTGCCAGGATATTCGTAATTCGCCCAGGTCCTTCCTACGAGCAGTACTTC CARIFVIRPGPSYEQYF TRBJ2-7 NA TRBV6-1 few
TGTGCCAGCAGTCTCGGGACAGGGGGTGGCGAGCAGTACTTC CASSLGTGGGEQYF TRBJ2-7 TRBD1 TRBV12-3/TRBV12-4 many
TGCGCCAGTCATAACACCGGGGAGCTGTTTTTT CASHNTGELFF TRBJ2-2 NA TRBV4-1 few
TGTGCCAGCTCACCACCTTACGGAACCAATTCACCCCTCCACTTT CASSPPYGTNSPLHF TRBJ1-6 NA TRBV18 many
TGTGCCAGCAGCAGAGCCTCCCGGGGCAGCTATGGCTACACCTTC CASSRASRGSYGYTF TRBJ1-2 NA TRBV6-2/TRBV6-3 few
TGCAGTGCTGTGTCGGCGGCTAACTATGGCTACACCTTC CSAVSAANYGYTF TRBJ1-2 NA TRBV20-1 many
TGTGCCTGTCTAGGTCCAGGGGAGCTGTTTTTT CACLGPGELFF TRBJ2-2 NA TRBV30 NA
TGTGCCAGCAGTTTAGGCCGTCGCGGGACAGGAGGCTACACCTTC CASSLGRRGTGGYTF TRBJ1-2 TRBD1 TRBV27 NA
TGTGCCAGCCTCCCCGCCCAGCGGGGGAGCTCCTACGAGCAGTACTTC CASLPAQRGSSYEQYF TRBJ2-7 TRBD2 TRBV7-8 many
TGTGCCAGCAGTTACGTCGAACTAGCGGCCCTTAGCACAGATACGCAGTATTTT CASSYVELAALSTDTQYF TRBJ2-3 TRBD2 TRBV6-5 many